This is a list of T cell receptor beta chains from one sample in a study of shared clonotypes between healthy human individuals. The data were produced by immunoSEQ multiplex PCR, yet TCRdb's version contains in-frame clones alone and is incomplete. The data hold about 490,000 clones, with 60% to 85% observed a single time. Sequenced sample: PBMCs. These receptors were collected from a woman between 40 and 55 years old in good health. Some clones in this sample may be carry-over from other donors' samples. Each CDR3 is given with its conserved first and last residue. D genes are given only for firm matches. Size is omitted from some rows. Given values are once, few, many or a class for expanded clones.

CASSPPLAGIGLETQYF TGTGCCAGCTCACCGCCACTAGCGGGAATAGGTTTGGAGACCCAGTACTTC TRBJ2-5 TRBV18 few TRBD2
CASSLGGTGYGYTF TGCGCCAGCAGCTTGGGCGGGACAGGTTATGGCTACACCTTC TRBJ1-2 TRBV5-1 once TRBD1
CASSPTNSGNTIYF TGTGCCAGCTCACCAACGAACTCTGGAAACACCATATATTTT TRBJ1-3 TRBV18 . .
CASKGLADEQFF TGCGCCAGCAAGGGACTAGCGGATGAGCAGTTCTTC TRBJ2-1 TRBV10-2 once TRBD2
CASRGATEAFF TGTGCCAGCAGGGGGGCGACTGAAGCTTTCTTT TRBJ1-1 TRBV28 once .
CASSLRLGDRGPSNYGYTF TGTGCCAGCTCACTTCGTTTGGGGGACAGGGGCCCCTCTAACTATGGCTACACCTTC TRBJ1-2 TRBV18 . TRBD1
CASSLFGQPQHF TGTGCCAGCAGTTTATTCGGGCAGCCCCAGCATTTT TRBJ1-5 TRBV28 . .
CASSIRPGTGGTGELFF TGTGCCAGTAGTATCAGGCCCGGGACAGGGGGGACCGGGGAGCTGTTTTTT TRBJ2-2 TRBV19 . TRBD1
CASSKSSGGLAYEQYF TGTGCCAGCAGCAAGTCGAGTGGGGGCCTCGCCTACGAGCAGTACTTC TRBJ2-7 TRBV5-4 . .
CASSQLSPGLAIYEQYF TGTGCCAGCTCACAGTTGAGCCCGGGACTAGCGATCTACGAGCAGTACTTC TRBJ2-7 TRBV18 once TRBD2
CASSPATGQLNTEAFF TGTGCCAGCTCACCAGCTACGGGACAGCTGAACACTGAAGCTTTCTTT TRBJ1-1 TRBV18 many TRBD1
CAWRGPQGSGNTIYF TGTGCCTGGAGGGGTCCACAGGGCAGTGGAAACACCATATATTTT TRBJ1-3 TRBV30 . .
CASSLGSSFEQYF TGCGCCAGCAGCTTGGGGAGCAGTTTCGAGCAGTACTTC TRBJ2-7 TRBV5-1 . .
CASSTSGQGRYEQFF TGTGCCAGTAGTACCTCGGGACAGGGTCGTTATGAGCAGTTCTTC TRBJ2-1 TRBV19 . TRBD1
CASSKGLAGPTDTQYF TGCGCCAGCAGCAAGGGACTAGCGGGACCAACAGATACGCAGTATTTT TRBJ2-3 TRBV5-1 . TRBD2
CASSQSGTGRDEQYF TGCGCCAGCAGTCAATCGGGGACAGGGAGGGACGAGCAGTACTTC TRBJ2-7 TRBV23-1 . TRBD1
CASSIVNNQPQHF TGTGCCAGTAGTATAGTCAATAATCAGCCCCAGCATTTT TRBJ1-5 TRBV19 . .
CASNDGSVSQFF TGCGCCAGCAATGACGGATCTGTTTCGCAGTTCTTC TRBJ2-1 TRBV5-1 . .
CASSLESPYNEQFF TGCGCCAGCAGCTTGGAGAGTCCCTACAATGAGCAGTTCTTC TRBJ2-1 TRBV5-1 . .
CASSIVRGTSGRTYEQYF TGTGCCAGTAGTATAGTGCGAGGGACTAGCGGGAGAACCTACGAGCAGTACTTC TRBJ2-7 TRBV19 . TRBD2
CASSLAPRGEQFF TGTGCCAGTTCCCTGGCGCCCAGGGGTGAGCAGTTCTTC TRBJ2-1 TRBV19 few .
CASSIDGMRQETQYF TGCGCCAGCAGCATAGACGGGATGAGACAAGAGACCCAGTACTTC TRBJ2-5 TRBV5-1 . .
CAWSKELAGVGEQYF TGTGCCTGGAGTAAGGAACTAGCGGGAGTCGGCGAGCAGTACTTC TRBJ2-7 TRBV30 . TRBD2
CASSFGTGDGYTF TGTGCCAGCTCCTTCGGGACAGGGGATGGCTACACCTTC TRBJ1-2 TRBV18 many TRBD1
CASRPSGLGYNEQFF TGCGCCAGCAGACCTAGCGGCCTCGGCTACAATGAGCAGTTCTTC TRBJ2-1 TRBV5-1 . TRBD2
CASSLNPELDTQYF TGTGCCAGCAGCTTAAACCCGGAGTTGGATACGCAGTATTTT TRBJ2-3 TRBV7-3 once .
CASSESVDRKVDYGYTF TGCGCCAGCAGTGAGTCAGTGGACCGTAAAGTAGACTATGGCTACACCTTC TRBJ1-2 TRBV10-2 . .
CASSSYHSNTEAFF TGTGCCAGCAGCTCCTACCACTCGAACACTGAAGCTTTCTTT TRBJ1-1 TRBV7-9 . .
CASSRPGQAPPF TGTGCCAGCAGTAGACCGGGACAGGCGCCTCCCTTC TRBJ1-2 TRBV2 . TRBD1
CASSAPGLAGAQFF TGTGCCAGCAGCGCCCCGGGACTAGCGGGAGCTCAGTTCTTC TRBJ2-1 TRBV6-5 few TRBD2
CASSLIRGDTQYF TGTGCCAGCAGCTTAATCCGAGGGGATACGCAGTATTTT TRBJ2-3 TRBV7-2 . .
CASSTGLAETDTQYF TGCGCCAGCAGCACGGGACTAGCCGAGACAGATACGCAGTATTTT TRBJ2-3 TRBV5-1 . TRBD2
CSVVTGLTDTQYF TGCAGCGTCGTGACCGGACTCACAGATACGCAGTATTTT TRBJ2-3 TRBV29-1 . .
CASSRTSGGHYEQYF TGTGCCAGCAGCCGGACTAGCGGGGGCCACTACGAGCAGTACTTC TRBJ2-7 TRBV27 . TRBD2
CASSPVLGTGELFF TGTGCCAGCAGCCCGGTCCTGGGGACCGGGGAGCTGTTTTTT TRBJ2-2 TRBV9 . .
CASSRTSGRAGEQFF TGTGCCAGCAGCCGGACTAGCGGGAGGGCCGGTGAGCAGTTCTTC TRBJ2-1 TRBV7-9 . TRBD2
CASSLVPPIATYEQYF TGTGCCAGCAGTTTAGTTCCCCCAATCGCAACCTACGAGCAGTACTTC TRBJ2-7 TRBV27 few .
CASSVGLAYNEQFF TGTGCCAGCAGCGTCGGACTAGCCTACAATGAGCAGTTCTTC TRBJ2-1 TRBV5-4 . TRBD2
CASRAGGEQYF TGTGCCAGCAGGGCAGGGGGCGAGCAGTACTTC TRBJ2-7 TRBV2 . TRBD1
CASSSPLPVTQYF TGTGCCAGCAGTTCCCCTCTCCCTGTTACGCAGTATTTT TRBJ2-3 TRBV28 . .
CASSPPGQSTDTQYF TGTGCCAGCTCACCACCGGGACAGAGCACAGATACGCAGTATTTT TRBJ2-3 TRBV18 . TRBD1